The 27 T cell receptor beta chains below all came from one sample that was sequenced in a study of cytomegalovirus exposure and HLA in healthy donors. A multiplex PCR was run with 60 Vbeta primers and 13 Jbeta primers. Data came from immunoSEQ multiplex PCR; TCRdb stores just in-frame clones and leaves some out. The sample has around 300,000 clones, approximately 90% seen once. What was sequenced was PBMCs. These receptors were collected from a woman between 18 and 29 years old in good health and CMV-seronegative.

This chain connects TRBV10-3 to TRBJ1-1; D might be TRBD1 (6 bases). CDR1 and CDR2 from the germline V gene are ENHRY and SYGVKD. There are 17 residues in the CDR3. Trimming pared 0 bases from V and 4 bases from J, leaving 18 bases between. CDR3 loop: CAISESQGRETGTEAFF. The CDR3 nucleotides are TGTGCCATCAGTGAGTCCCAGGGGCGGGAGACAGGCACTGAAGCTTTCTTT.

This clone appeared a few times. The V gene is TRBV7-3, the J gene TRBJ2-1; 14 nucleotides line up with TRBD2. The CDR3 length is 15 residues. V was clipped by 5 bases and J by 10 bases; unmatched bases: 7. In germline, CDR1 is SGHTA, CDR2 FQGTGA. The DNA for the CDR3 is TGTGCCAGCAGCGCCCCGGGACTAGCGGGGGACGAGCAGTTCTTC. It specifies CASSAPGLAGDEQFF.

The V call is TRBV2, the J call TRBJ2-2; TRBD2 might be the D (5 bases). The V gene's germline CDR1 is SNHLY and CDR2 FYNNEI. This CDR3 spans 14 amino acids. Between the trimmed V and J ends, which lost 6 bases and 0 bases, there was a span of 8 bases. CDR3 sequence reads: CASRRVPNTGELFF. The CDR3 DNA is TGTGCCAGCAGGAGGGTACCGAACACCGGGGAGCTGTTTTTT. Variable domain in full (rest from reference TRBV2 and TRBJ2-2): EPEVTQTPSHQVTQMGQEVILRCVPISNHLYFYWYRQILGQKVEFLVSFYNNEISEKSEIFDDQFSVERPDGSNFTLKIRSTKLEDSAMYFCASRRVPNTGELFFGEGSRLTVL.

This sequence joins TRBV5-1 and TRBJ1-2; 7 nucleotides align to TRBD1. This CDR3 has 14 residues. The V and J ends lost 5 bases and 7 bases, in that order; junction bases with no gene match: 11. The germline gives CDR1 SGHRS, CDR2 YFSETQ. The CDR3 is CASRSGRGLSGYTF. The CDR3 DNA follows: TGCGCCAGCAGATCCGGAAGGGGGCTTTCTGGCTACACCTTC.

The V call is TRBV9, the J call TRBJ2-7; 9 nucleotides agree with TRBD2. CDR3 length equals 18 residues. V trimming: 0 bases; J trimming: 5 bases; junction bases outside the gene matches: 15. Germline CDR1 is SGDLS and CDR2 is YYNGEE. The CDR3: CASSVAPALGGGANEQYF. In DNA, the CDR3 is TGTGCCAGCAGCGTAGCTCCCGCCCTCGGCGGGGGGGCAAACGAGCAGTACTTC.

The rearrangement links TRBV29-1 to TRBJ2-1; 7 nucleotides agree with TRBD1. Germline CDR1 SQVTM, CDR2 ANQGSEA. The V segment lost 3 bases and the J segment 6 bases; nucleotides outside the gene matches: 2. The CDR3 consists of 12 residues. The CDR3 reads CSVEGTVNEQFF. CDR3 sequence (DNA): TGCAGCGTTGAGGGGACAGTCAATGAGCAGTTCTTC.

V is TRBV25-1 and J is TRBJ2-1; possibly TRBD1 for D (5 bases). V lost 3 bases to trimming and J lost 8 bases, with 20 bases between them. This CDR3 contains 16 residues. Germline V gene sequence: CDR1 MGHDK, CDR2 SYGVNS. CDR3 region: CASSDWGYTQRDEQFF. The CDR3 coding sequence is TGTGCCAGCAGTGATTGGGGCTACACCCAAAGGGATGAGCAGTTCTTC.

The genes are TRBV4-1 and TRBJ2-5; 9 nucleotides match TRBD2. This CDR3 spans 16 amino acids. V shed 2 bases, J shed 1 base, and the junction held 5 bases outside the gene matches. Germline assignment: CDR1 MGHRA and CDR2 YSYEKL. Here the CDR3 DNA reads TGCGCCAGCAGCCAATGGATAGCGGGGGTCCAAGAGACCCAGTACTTC. Amino acid sequence: CASSQWIAGVQETQYF.

J is TRBJ2-1 and V is TRBV25-1; 7 bases line up with TRBD1. This CDR3 region has 15 residues. V shed 4 bases, J shed 3 bases, and the junction held 6 bases outside the gene matches. Germline assignment: CDR1 MGHDK and CDR2 SYGVNS. CDR3 region: CASSVLGGNYNEQFF. The DNA of the CDR3 is TGTGCCAGCAGTGTTTTAGGGGGCAACTACAATGAGCAGTTCTTC.

The rearrangement joins TRBV5-6 to TRBJ1-1, with D maybe TRBD1 (5 bases). Germline loops: CDR1 SGHDT, CDR2 YYEEEE. The CDR3 is 15 residues long. The V gene lost 4 bases and the J gene lost 3 bases, with 16 bases spanning the gap. In nucleotides, the CDR3 is TGTGCCAGCAGCCCAGCGGGGGTTTGGGACACTGAAGCTTTCTTT. Translated: CASSPAGVWDTEAFF.

The V call is TRBV5-5, the J call TRBJ2-3, with 7 bases aligning to TRBD1. In germline, CDR1 is SGHKS, CDR2 YYEKEE (reference sequence). The J segment lost 3 bases and the V segment lost 0 bases, leaving 7 bases of the junction unmatched. The CDR3 length is 16 residues. The CDR3 region is CASSLETGIKTDTQYF. DNA for the CDR3: TGTGCCAGCAGCTTGGAGACAGGGATCAAGACAGATACGCAGTATTTT.

V is TRBV4-1 and J is TRBJ1-2; 7 nucleotides agree with TRBD1. The J segment lost 7 bases and the V segment lost 4 bases, leaving 9 bases of the junction unmatched. Germline CDR1 reads MGHRA; CDR2 reads YSYEKL. The CDR3 is made up of 14 amino acids. CDR3 in DNA: TGCGCCAGCAGCCCACTTTGGACAGGCCGTGGCTACACCTTC. Translating gives CASSPLWTGRGYTF.

This chain connects TRBV5-4 to TRBJ2-2; TRBD1 matches at 7 bases. The junction had 2 bases not matched to a gene; V was cut back by 3 bases and J by 0 bases. Germline loops: CDR1 SGHNT, CDR2 YYREEE (reference sequence). The CDR3 is made up of 15 amino acids. The CDR3 region has the DNA TGTGCCAGCAGCTGGGGACAGACGAACACCGGGGAGCTGTTTTTT. The encoded protein is CASSWGQTNTGELFF.

This clone was counted once. The rearrangement joins TRBV7-9 to TRBJ2-7; 7 bases are a match to TRBD1. Trimming took 5 bases from V and 1 from J; bases not matched to a gene: 11. The V gene's germline CDR1 is SEHNR and CDR2 FQNEAQ (reference sequence). CDR3 length: 16 residues. The CDR3 DNA reads as TGTGCCAGCAGCCCTTATACAGGGGCCGGATCCTACGAGCAGTACTTC. Its translation: CASSPYTGAGSYEQYF.

The V and J genes are TRBV7-8 and TRBJ1-2, with 9 bases matching TRBD1. The V gene end was trimmed by 5 bases and the J gene end by 4 bases; junction bases not matched to a gene: 11. The length of the CDR3 is 16 residues. Germline values: CDR1 SGHVS, CDR2 FQNEAQ. This CDR3 is CASSLGTGPIFYGYTF. For the CDR3, the DNA is TGTGCCAGCAGCCTCGGGACAGGGCCGATTTTCTATGGCTACACCTTC.

The rearrangement links TRBV6-5 to TRBJ1-2; maybe TRBD1 (5 bases). The CDR3 is 16 residues long. Germline V lookup: CDR1 MNHEY, CDR2 SVGAGI. V gave up 3 bases and J gave up 4 bases, with 18 bases separating them. This CDR3 reads CASSYIDKQGIYGYTF. For the CDR3, the DNA is TGTGCCAGCAGTTATATCGATAAGCAGGGTATCTATGGCTACACCTTC.

CDR3 in amino acids: CASSLQGGDYGYTF. The CDR3 region has the DNA TGTGCCAGCAGCTTACAGGGAGGGGACTATGGCTACACCTTC. The chain is built from TRBV11-1 and TRBJ1-2; D is possibly TRBD1 (5 bases). Germline loops: CDR1 SGHAT, CDR2 FQDESV (reference sequence). The ends were cut back, 2 bases at V and 3 bases at J, with 10 bases in the middle. This CDR3 region has 14 residues.

This rearrangement joins TRBV2 to TRBJ2-7, with D perhaps matching TRBD2 (6 bases). Between the trimmed V and J ends, which lost 8 bases and 1 base, there was a span of 15 bases. The CDR3 has 14 amino acids. Germline V CDR1 and CDR2: SNHLY, FYNNEI. CDR3 nucleotides: TGTGCCAGCGACGACGGCGGGGATTCCTACGAGCAGTACTTC. This translates into CASDDGGDSYEQYF.

This clone has a single count. This chain uses TRBV10-3 with TRBJ1-3, with TRBD1 as a possible D gene (6 bases). CDR1 is ENHRY, CDR2 SYGVKD, per germline. Trimming stripped 6 bases from V and 4 bases from J, with 16 bases between. CDR3 length equals 15 residues. The CDR3 spells CAISAGTLSGNTIYF. In DNA, the CDR3 is TGTGCCATCAGCGCCGGGACACTCTCCGGAAACACCATATATTTT.

This chain joins TRBV5-4 and TRBJ1-2; D possibly corresponds to TRBD1 (6 bases). The CDR3 sequence is 12 residues long. Trimming removed 4 bases at V and 2 bases at J, with 6 bases between. CDR1 SGHNT and CDR2 YYREEE come from the germline V gene (reference sequence). CDR3 loop: CASSGQNYGYTF. The DNA of the CDR3 is TGTGCCAGCAGCGGACAGAACTATGGCTACACCTTC.

This clone was observed once. The V gene is TRBV2, the J gene TRBJ2-3; D is uncertain. V lost 1 base and J lost 14, with 13 bases in between. The germline gives CDR1 SNHLY, CDR2 FYNNEI. This CDR3 spans 12 amino acids. The CDR3 loop is CASSEGLVVGYF. CDR3 bases: TGTGCCAGCAGTGAAGGATTAGTAGTCGGGTATTTT. The entire variable domain, with the rest obtained from reference TRBV2 and TRBJ2-3, is as follows: EPEVTQTPSHQVTQMGQEVILRCVPISNHLYFYWYRQILGQKVEFLVSFYNNEISEKSEIFDDQFSVERPDGSNFTLKIRSTKLEDSAMYFCASSEGLVVGYFGPGTRLTVL.

The chain joins TRBV6-5 to TRBJ2-1; D remains ambiguous. There are 12 residues in the CDR3. The ends were cut back, 8 bases at V and 11 bases at J, with 16 bases in the middle. The V gene's germline CDR1 is MNHEY and CDR2 SVGAGI. Here the CDR3 reads CASSPTGLKQFF. In DNA, the CDR3 is TGTGCCAGCTCTCCGACGGGTTTGAAGCAGTTCTTC.

The chain couples TRBV5-6 to TRBJ2-5, with a possible D match to TRBD2 (6 bases). Germline V CDR1 and CDR2: SGHDT, YYEEEE. CDR3 size: 13 residues. The V end was cut by 5 bases, the J end by 5 bases, with 13 bases between. The CDR3: CASRYGLTETQYF. As DNA, the CDR3 is TGTGCCAGCAGGTACGGACTAACCGAGACCCAGTACTTC.

The genes are TRBV5-1 and TRBJ1-1; D not certain. With 4 bases removed from V and 5 bases from J, the gap between germline ends came to 12 bases. There are 13 residues in the CDR3. Germline-derived CDR1 and CDR2 are SGHRS and YFSETQ. The CDR3 DNA follows: TGCGCCAGCAGCCCGAGACCGGGGACTGAAGCTTTCTTT. Its protein product is CASSPRPGTEAFF.

This clone was observed a few times. V is TRBV19 and J is TRBJ1-6; unclear D gene. V dropped 6 bases and J dropped 7 bases, with 16 bases sitting between them. Germline V gives CDR1 LNHDA, CDR2 SQIVND (reference sequence). The CDR3 is made up of 15 amino acids. CDR3 sequence reads: CASSGEELGNSPLHF. The CDR3 DNA follows: TGTGCCAGTAGCGGGGAGGAGCTGGGGAATTCACCCCTCCACTTT. Drawing the rest from reference TRBV19 and TRBJ1-6, the complete variable domain is DGGITQSPKYLFRKEGQNVTLSCEQNLNHDAMYWYRQDPGQGLRLIYYSQIVNDFQKGDIAEGYSVSREKKESFPLTVTSAQKNPTAFYLCASSGEELGNSPLHFGNGTRLTVT.

The chain couples TRBV18 to TRBJ2-1; TRBD2 agrees at 11 bases. Germline values: CDR1 KGHSH, CDR2 LQKENI. This CDR3 comprises 16 residues. Trimming removed 6 bases from V and 1 base from J; junction bases left unmatched: 5. CDR3 region: CASSSLAGGSYNEQFF. DNA for the CDR3: TGTGCCAGCTCGTCCCTAGCGGGGGGTTCCTACAATGAGCAGTTCTTC.

The gene calls are TRBV2 and TRBJ1-1; tentative D call: TRBD1 (6 bases). CDR3 length equals 14 residues. Germline V lookup: CDR1 SNHLY, CDR2 FYNNEI. V gave up 3 bases and J gave up 2 bases, with 10 bases separating them. The CDR3 here is CASSEVQGNTEAFF. The CDR3 nucleotides are TGTGCCAGCAGTGAGGTACAGGGCAACACTGAAGCTTTCTTT.